A selection of T cell receptor beta chains follows, all from one sample in a study of shared clonotypes between healthy human individuals. Profiling relied on immunoSEQ multiplex PCR, and the TCRdb table lists in-frame clones only, not all of them. This sample yields about 1,900,000 clones, of which over 85% are seen a single time; around 1% belongs to the top ten. The material sequenced was naive CD8+ T cells sorted from blood. All receptors derive from a man aged 18 to 35 in good health. The CDR3 runs from the conserved cysteine through the conserved F or W. Each record gives: V gene, J gene, CDR3 length, CDR3 protein.

v_call: TRBV6-5
j_call: TRBJ2-1
cdr3_length: 15
cdr3_aa: CASSYRESSYNEQFF

v_call: TRBV6-1
j_call: TRBJ1-5
cdr3_length: 18
cdr3_aa: CASSDHDLSGQLNQPQHF

v_call: TRBV9
j_call: TRBJ2-7
cdr3_length: 13
cdr3_aa: CASSGDFSYEQYF

v_call: TRBV5-5
j_call: TRBJ2-7
cdr3_length: 14
cdr3_aa: CASSLSGGAYEQYF

v_call: TRBV5-1
j_call: TRBJ1-3
cdr3_length: 17
cdr3_aa: CASSLGHTGVTGNTIYF

v_call: TRBV10-3
j_call: TRBJ2-1
cdr3_length: 15
cdr3_aa: CAISDTASGYNEQFF

v_call: TRBV9
j_call: TRBJ1-1
cdr3_length: 17
cdr3_aa: CASSVAPAWDMNTEAFF

v_call: TRBV6-5
j_call: TRBJ2-7
cdr3_length: 15
cdr3_aa: CASSYSSGQAYEQYF

v_call: TRBV7-3
j_call: TRBJ2-7
cdr3_length: 15
cdr3_aa: CASSLSGGLLDEQYF

v_call: TRBV12-5
j_call: TRBJ2-7
cdr3_length: 13
cdr3_aa: CASGRADGYEQYF

v_call: TRBV6-1
j_call: TRBJ1-1
cdr3_length: 13
cdr3_aa: CASRGIMNTEAFF

v_call: TRBV19
j_call: TRBJ2-1
cdr3_length: 14
cdr3_aa: CASSSLTSANEQFF

v_call: TRBV11-2
j_call: TRBJ1-1
cdr3_length: 15
cdr3_aa: CASSLGAAGQTEAFF

v_call: TRBV4-3
j_call: TRBJ2-4
cdr3_length: 18
cdr3_aa: CASSAGWVQEGTKNIQYF

v_call: TRBV4-1
j_call: TRBJ1-1
cdr3_length: 18
cdr3_aa: CASSQEPTGGGVVTEAFF

v_call: TRBV18
j_call: TRBJ1-1
cdr3_length: 15
cdr3_aa: CASSPLQGGNTEAFF

v_call: TRBV7-9
j_call: TRBJ2-7
cdr3_length: 12
cdr3_aa: CASSGTGHEQYF

v_call: TRBV5-6
j_call: TRBJ1-6
cdr3_length: 15
cdr3_aa: CASTLRSSYNSPLHF

v_call: TRBV6-1
j_call: TRBJ1-2
cdr3_length: 13
cdr3_aa: CASSETGGYGYTF

v_call: TRBV7-9
j_call: TRBJ2-5
cdr3_length: 14
cdr3_aa: CASSLIGTQETQYF

v_call: TRBV7-8
j_call: TRBJ2-7
cdr3_length: 14
cdr3_aa: CASSLAGGTYEQYF

v_call: TRBV11-2
j_call: TRBJ2-3
cdr3_length: 15
cdr3_aa: CASSSFSGRADTQYF

v_call: TRBV30
j_call: TRBJ1-4
cdr3_length: 12
cdr3_aa: CAGQADDGKLFF

v_call: TRBV5-8
j_call: TRBJ1-1
cdr3_length: 15
cdr3_aa: CASSYYTGVMTEAFF

v_call: TRBV6-5
j_call: TRBJ1-1
cdr3_length: 16
cdr3_aa: CASSYSRDRMNTEAFF

v_call: TRBV9
j_call: TRBJ2-1
cdr3_length: 14
cdr3_aa: CASSVYGVTGEQFF

v_call: TRBV7-5
j_call: TRBJ2-5
cdr3_length: 19
cdr3_aa: CARSPHTGLAGTNQETQYF

v_call: TRBV27
j_call: TRBJ1-1
cdr3_length: 14
cdr3_aa: CASSLNSPLTEAFF

v_call: TRBV5-8
j_call: TRBJ1-1
cdr3_length: 14
cdr3_aa: CASSLGTGVTEAFF

v_call: TRBV9
j_call: TRBJ2-1
cdr3_length: 15
cdr3_aa: CASSPLAGGPNEQFF

v_call: TRBV6-6
j_call: TRBJ2-3
cdr3_length: 15
cdr3_aa: CASSWTSGGADTQYF

v_call: TRBV29-1
j_call: TRBJ2-1
cdr3_length: 12
cdr3_aa: CSVSENGNEQFF

v_call: TRBV29-1
j_call: TRBJ1-1
cdr3_length: 14
cdr3_aa: CSVRGWQGNTEAFF

v_call: TRBV6-1
j_call: TRBJ2-1
cdr3_length: 15
cdr3_aa: CASSEWQGSYNEQFF

v_call: TRBV11-2
j_call: TRBJ2-5
cdr3_length: 16
cdr3_aa: CASSRGSSRVQETQYF

v_call: TRBV6-5
j_call: TRBJ1-1
cdr3_length: 15
cdr3_aa: CASSYTGTGETEAFF

v_call: TRBV13
j_call: TRBJ2-7
cdr3_length: 14
cdr3_aa: CASSARDSRHEQYF

v_call: TRBV19
j_call: TRBJ2-1
cdr3_length: 15
cdr3_aa: CASSSGQGFENEQFF

v_call: TRBV4-1
j_call: TRBJ2-1
cdr3_length: 14
cdr3_aa: CASSQDLRDNEQFF

v_call: TRBV19
j_call: TRBJ1-5
cdr3_length: 14
cdr3_aa: CASTPKQGLQPQHF

v_call: TRBV19
j_call: TRBJ2-7
cdr3_length: 14
cdr3_aa: CASSIGTGRNEQYF

v_call: TRBV2
j_call: TRBJ2-5
cdr3_length: 15
cdr3_aa: CASGARQGAGETQYF

v_call: TRBV27
j_call: TRBJ2-1
cdr3_length: 15
cdr3_aa: CASSLGPSAGNEQFF

v_call: TRBV7-9
j_call: TRBJ2-2
cdr3_length: 14
cdr3_aa: CASSSRGRAGELFF

v_call: TRBV11-2
j_call: TRBJ2-1
cdr3_length: 12
cdr3_aa: CASSLEVEEQFF

v_call: TRBV9
j_call: TRBJ2-1
cdr3_length: 16
cdr3_aa: CASSDAKLTGSYEQFF

v_call: TRBV5-6
j_call: TRBJ1-1
cdr3_length: 14
cdr3_aa: CASSTEGGDTEAFF

v_call: TRBV13
j_call: TRBJ2-7
cdr3_length: 13
cdr3_aa: CASSPGVSYEQYF

v_call: TRBV9
j_call: TRBJ1-6
cdr3_length: 15
cdr3_aa: CASSEWGAGNSPLHF

v_call: TRBV5-4
j_call: TRBJ2-7
cdr3_length: 14
cdr3_aa: CASSFGGGAYEQYF

v_call: TRBV21-1
j_call: TRBJ1-2
cdr3_length: 15
cdr3_aa: CASSQGSRANYGYTF

v_call: TRBV7-2
j_call: TRBJ2-3
cdr3_length: 17
cdr3_aa: CASSLASGTEGTDTQYF

v_call: TRBV7-8
j_call: TRBJ2-7
cdr3_length: 15
cdr3_aa: CASSSGTSAAYEQYF